The 26 T cell receptor beta chains in this list originate from one sample, sequenced in a study of T cell responses to AZD1222 COVID-19 vaccine. Measured with immunoSEQ multiplex PCR; TCRdb has only the in-frame clones, and not every one. The sample contains more than 150,000 clones, 88% of which appear only once. The material sequenced was peripheral blood, taken on day 0 of AZD1222 vaccination. Receptors were obtained from an adult in good health.

The gene calls are TRBV28 and TRBJ1-5, with D possibly TRBD1 on 6 matching bases. CDR3 length: 17 amino acids. Germline V gene lookup returns CDR1 MDHEN and CDR2 SYDVKM. V lost 3 bases and J 1 base, leaving 16 bases between the germline ends. CDR3 protein: CASSLTEGGWSNQPQHF. The CDR3 DNA reads TGTGCCAGCAGTTTGACGGAGGGGGGGTGGAGCAATCAGCCCCAGCATTTT.

The V and J genes are TRBV7-9 and TRBJ1-4, with 7 bases lining up with TRBD1. J lost 5 bases, V lost 4 bases, and 7 bases had no gene match. Germline V gene lookup returns CDR1 SEHNR and CDR2 FQNEAQ (reference sequence). This CDR3 is 15 amino acids long. The CDR3 reads CASSSAGGENEKLFF. DNA of the CDR3: TGTGCCAGCAGCTCGGCAGGGGGGGAAAATGAAAAACTGTTTTTT.

The rearrangement links TRBV19 to TRBJ2-1; 12 nucleotides line up with TRBD2. Germline V CDR1 and CDR2: LNHDA, SQIVND (reference sequence). There are 14 residues in the CDR3. V shed 4 bases and J 12 bases; nucleotides not matched to a gene: 7. CDR3 protein: CASSRLAGVVGQFF. In nucleotides, the CDR3 is TGTGCCAGTAGTAGACTAGCGGGAGTGGTCGGGCAGTTCTTC. Based on the CDR3 plus reference TRBV19 and TRBJ2-1, the full variable domain is DGGITQSPKYLFRKEGQNVTLSCEQNLNHDAMYWYRQDPGQGLRLIYYSQIVNDFQKGDIAEGYSVSREKKESFPLTVTSAQKNPTAFYLCASSRLAGVVGQFFGPGTRLTVL.

V usage is TRBV30 and J usage is TRBJ1-5, with 8 bases lining up with TRBD1. The CDR3 runs 13 residues. The J segment lost 5 bases and the V segment lost 4 bases, leaving 4 bases of the junction unmatched. CDR1 is GTSNPN, CDR2 SVGIG, per germline (reference sequence). The CDR3 DNA is TGTGCCTGGACCCAGGACAGGGATCAGCCCCAGCATTTT. It translates to CAWTQDRDQPQHF.

This clone was found once. The V call is TRBV7-9, the J call TRBJ2-7; TRBD2 matches at 14 bases. The trim removed 5 bases at V and 2 bases at J, leaving 8 bases unmatched. This CDR3 contains 17 residues. Germline V CDR1 and CDR2: SEHNR, FQNEAQ (reference sequence). The CDR3 bases are TGTGCCAGCAGCCCAGGGACTAGCGGGGGAAGTGCCTACGAGCAGTACTTC. It encodes CASSPGTSGGSAYEQYF.

V gene TRBV19 combines with J gene TRBJ1-2; 9 nucleotides agree with TRBD1. Per germline, CDR1 LNHDA and CDR2 SQIVND (reference sequence). V lost 6 bases, J lost 8 bases, and 10 bases stayed unmatched. This CDR3 is 14 amino acids long. The CDR3 region has the DNA TGTGCCAGTAGCCCCGAACAGGGGGCGGGGGGCTACACCTTC. Residues: CASSPEQGAGGYTF.

This sequence joins TRBV28 and TRBJ1-1, with D possibly TRBD1 on 6 matching bases. Trimming removed 6 bases at V and 1 base at J, with 24 bases between. Germline V gene data show CDR1 as MDHEN and CDR2 as SYDVKM. The CDR3 has 18 residues. CDR3 sequence: CASSTSRGSGWGNTEAFF. The CDR3, as DNA: TGTGCCAGCAGCACCTCCAGGGGCTCAGGGTGGGGGAACACTGAAGCTTTCTTT. The whole variable domain, remainder taken from reference TRBV28 and TRBJ1-1, is DVKVTQSSRYLVKRTGEKVFLECVQDMDHENMFWYRQDPGLGLRLIYFSYDVKMKEKGDIPEGYSVSREKKERFSLILESASTNQTSMYLCASSTSRGSGWGNTEAFFGQGTRLTVV.

This sequence joins TRBV5-1 and TRBJ2-7; TRBD2 aligns across 7 bases. V shed 4 bases, J shed 0 bases, and the junction held 4 bases outside the gene matches. The CDR3 contains 14 residues. The germline V gene encodes CDR1 SGHRS and CDR2 YFSETQ. The CDR3 spells CASSGGVSSYEQYF. The DNA for the CDR3 is TGCGCCAGCAGCGGGGGGGTAAGCTCCTACGAGCAGTACTTC.

The CDR3 region is CASSLARGHQPQHF. For the CDR3, the DNA is TGTGCCAGCAGCTTGGCGAGGGGACATCAGCCCCAGCATTTT. The chain joins TRBV5-6 to TRBJ1-5; TRBD1 is a possible D gene (5 bases). In germline, CDR1 is SGHDT, CDR2 YYEEEE. The V and J ends lost 0 bases and 5 bases respectively, with 9 bases between them. This CDR3 has 14 amino acids.

This clone was detected only once. The chain is built from TRBV30 and TRBJ2-5; no firm D call. With 2 bases removed from V and 5 bases from J, the gap between germline ends came to 15 bases. The germline V gene encodes CDR1 GTSNPN and CDR2 SVGIG (reference sequence). The CDR3 consists of 14 residues. The CDR3 here is CAWSKNGGEETQYF. CDR3 bases: TGTGCCTGGAGTAAGAACGGCGGAGAGGAGACCCAGTACTTC.

The chain recombines TRBV19 with TRBJ2-1; TRBD2 matches at 8 bases. The V gene end was trimmed by 8 bases and the J gene end by 9 bases; junction bases not matched to a gene: 0. In germline, CDR1 is LNHDA, CDR2 SQIVND (reference sequence). The length of the CDR3 is 10 residues. CDR3 sequence (DNA): TGTGCCAGTCGGGGGGGTGAGCAGTTCTTC. Its translation is CASRGGEQFF.

This clone was counted once. The J gene is TRBJ2-3, the V gene TRBV7-3; D is unclear. The CDR3 is 13 amino acids. The V gene's germline CDR1 is SGHTA and CDR2 FQGTGA. Trimming stripped 5 bases from V and 0 bases from J, with 6 bases between. The DNA for the CDR3 is TGTGCCAGCAGCCCTTACAGCACAGATACGCAGTATTTT. Translated: CASSPYSTDTQYF.

This rearrangement joins TRBV24-1 to TRBJ2-1, with 8 bases identical to TRBD1. Germline-derived CDR1 and CDR2 are KGHDR and SFDVKD. This CDR3 is built from 14 residues. Trimming removed 3 bases from V and 9 bases from J; junction bases left unmatched: 6. The CDR3 loop is CATSDVRDRLEQFF. The CDR3 nucleotides read TGTGCCACCAGTGATGTCCGGGACAGGCTTGAGCAGTTCTTC.

The V gene is TRBV9, the J gene TRBJ1-2; no reliable D call. This CDR3 region has 13 residues. Looked up from germline, CDR1 is SGDLS and CDR2 is YYNGEE. V dropped 0 bases and J dropped 2 bases, with 5 bases sitting between them. CDR3 amino acids: CASSVGNNYGYTF. CDR3 bases: TGTGCCAGCAGCGTAGGCAACAACTATGGCTACACCTTC.

The genes are TRBV27 and TRBJ1-1, with 10 bases lining up with TRBD1. The V and J ends lost 5 bases and 5 bases, in that order; junction bases with no gene match: 8. CDR1 and CDR2 (germline): MNHEY, SMNVEV (reference sequence). The CDR3 consists of 15 residues. Written as DNA, the CDR3 is TGTGCCAGCAGTCTATACCAGGACAGGGGGACTGAAGCTTTCTTT. This gives the protein CASSLYQDRGTEAFF.

The V gene is TRBV4-2, the J gene TRBJ1-3; TRBD1 aligns across 7 bases. The CDR3 length is 17 residues. Trimming at V came to 0 bases and at J to 3 bases, leaving 8 bases not matched to a gene. The germline CDR1 and CDR2 sequences are LGHNA and YNFKEQ. The CDR3 DNA reads TGTGCCAGCAGCCAAGAGACAGGGATTGGGGGTGGAAACACCATATATTTT. Protein product: CASSQETGIGGGNTIYF.

This chain connects TRBV27 to TRBJ2-1; D is unclear. This CDR3 has 15 amino acids. V lost 6 bases and J 0 bases, leaving 12 bases between the germline ends. Germline assignment: CDR1 MNHEY and CDR2 SMNVEV (reference sequence). The CDR3 DNA is TGTGCCAGCAGCGTCAGACGGAGCTCCTACAATGAGCAGTTCTTC. Its translation is CASSVRRSSYNEQFF.

J is TRBJ2-3 and V is TRBV6-1; D gene uncertain. The V gene lost 2 bases and the J gene lost 1 base, with 16 bases spanning the gap. The CDR3 consists of 17 residues. CDR1 MNHNS and CDR2 SASEGT come from the germline V gene. The CDR3: CASSELRIYRGTDTQYF. CDR3 nucleotides: TGTGCCAGCAGTGAACTTAGGATCTACCGGGGCACAGATACGCAGTATTTT.

This chain connects TRBV7-2 to TRBJ1-4; no clear D gene. Trimming left V 1 base short and J 7 bases short, with 13 bases between. The CDR3 sequence is 15 residues long. In germline, CDR1 is SGHTA, CDR2 FQGNSA. CDR3 protein: CASSLGQARAEKLFF. The CDR3 DNA follows: TGTGCCAGCAGCTTAGGGCAGGCAAGGGCTGAAAAACTGTTTTTT.

The chain combines TRBV6-6 with TRBJ1-5, with D unresolved. V was cut by 6 bases and J by 2 bases, with 14 bases left in between. This CDR3 spans 15 amino acids. Germline V gives CDR1 MNHNY, CDR2 SVGAGI (reference sequence). In DNA form, the CDR3 reads TGTGCCAGCAGACCGAACCCCGGGGGCAATCAGCCCCAGCATTTT. This translates into CASRPNPGGNQPQHF.

This chain connects TRBV10-3 to TRBJ1-2; D not resolved. The CDR3 has 13 residues. Germline CDR1 and CDR2: ENHRY and SYGVKD. Trimming removed 4 bases at V and 4 bases at J, with 10 bases between. As DNA, the CDR3 is TGTGCCATCAGTGCTCCTCAGAGCTATGGCTACACCTTC. It translates to CAISAPQSYGYTF.

V usage is TRBV28 and J usage is TRBJ2-7; D unresolved. The CDR3 is 14 amino acids. The V gene's germline CDR1 is MDHEN and CDR2 SYDVKM. V lost 3 bases and J 2 bases, leaving 11 bases between the germline ends. The CDR3 nucleotides are TGTGCCAGCAGTTTTGACCTTTCCCCCTACGAGCAGTACTTC. It yields the protein CASSFDLSPYEQYF.

J is TRBJ2-3 and V is TRBV3-1 (or the pseudogene TRBV3-2), with 8 bases lining up with TRBD2. The CDR3 runs to 14 residues. The V segment lost 3 bases and the J segment 4 bases; nucleotides outside the gene matches: 3. CDR1 is LGHDT, CDR2 YNNKEL, per germline (reference sequence). CDR3 DNA sequence: TGTGCCAGCAGCCACTTAGCGGGACCAGATACGCAGTATTTT. Its translation is CASSHLAGPDTQYF.

The chain couples TRBV5-1 to TRBJ1-3, with D possibly matching TRBD1 (6 bases). Per the germline V gene, CDR1 is SGHRS and CDR2 is YFSETQ. Deletions cut 0 bases from V and 4 bases from J, with 11 bases between. The CDR3 has 15 residues. The CDR3 region has the DNA TGCGCCAGCAGCTTGGCTGGGGGCGAGGGAAACACCATATATTTT. Translated: CASSLAGGEGNTIYF.

This chain links TRBV9 with TRBJ2-1; D uncertain. The ends were cut back, 1 base at V and 9 bases at J, with 8 bases in the middle. The CDR3 has 12 residues. In germline, CDR1 is SGDLS, CDR2 YYNGEE. CDR3 in DNA: TGTGCCAGCAGCGTACGGGCGACTGAGCAGTTCTTC. As protein: CASSVRATEQFF.

The chain links TRBV30 to TRBJ1-6; perhaps TRBD1 as D (6 bases). Germline CDR1 GTSNPN, CDR2 SVGIG (reference sequence). Trimming removed 0 bases at V and 6 bases at J, with 9 bases between. The length of the CDR3 is 14 residues. CDR3 bases: TGTGCCTGGAGTGTAAACAGGGCTAATTCACCCCTCCACTTT. Translated, it gives CAWSVNRANSPLHF.